The clone carrying this T cell receptor beta chain was detected a few times. Generated by immunoSEQ multiplex PCR, the TCRdb table keeps only in-frame clones and is missing some. Among 250,000 to 350,000 clones, 80% to 85% were seen once, and the ten largest hold 15% to 18%. This sample was taken from a study of blood T cell repertoires in COVID-19. The V end lost 2 bases, the J end lost 8 bases, and 19 bases lay between the germline ends. In germline, CDR1 is SGHTA, CDR2 FQGNSA. The CDR3 has 17 residues. The receptor was isolated from a person between 65 and 80 years old with COVID-19, enrolled during active disease. J is TRBJ1-6 and V is TRBV7-2; D is unresolved. The material sequenced was peripheral blood. The CDR3 is CASSLSRLPRVDSPLHF. The DNA of the CDR3 is TGTGCCAGCAGCTTAAGCCGACTGCCCCGGGTCGATTCACCCCTCCACTTT.